The present entry profiles one T cell receptor beta chain with its context. Its antigen is not identified. This specimen comes from a study of T cells in Graves' hyperthyroidism and ophthalmopathy. V lost 2 bases, J lost 5 bases, and 21 bases lay in between. Germline CDR1 is GTSNPN and CDR2 is SVGIG (reference sequence). The CDR3 contains 16 residues. TCR beta CDR3 regions were amplified from RNA transcripts. A first-round RT-PCR of the TCR CDR3 used the HTBI primer set. TCRdb reprocessed the multiplex PCR reads with MiXCR, giving one entry per CDR3 protein. The repertoire consists of about 360,000 distinct CDR3 sequences, with 25% occurring once and the leading ten covering 73%. The study's findings and limits: The model identified upcoming ophthalmopathy a median about 7.1 months ahead of onset.

The receptor was derived from a man aged 50 to 59 with Graves' hyperthyroidism. The rearrangement links TRBV30 to TRBJ1-2, with D maybe TRBD1 (6 bases). The sample consisted of blood. In DNA form, the CDR3 reads TGTGCCTGGAGTCCTCCCGCGGGGGCAGCGATTTATGGCTACACCTTC. This codes for CAWSPPAGAAIYGYTF.